This TCR beta chain originates from a study of blood T cell repertoires in COVID-19. The overall study: PBMCs, B-cell-depleted T cells, or T cells were the source of the cDNA or gDNA that made up the material.

Germline V gene sequence: CDR1 MNHEY, CDR2 SMNVEV (reference sequence). The CDR3 runs to 14 residues. V lost 5 bases and J 5 bases, leaving 15 bases between the germline ends. Ages ranged from roughly 18 to 100 years, with residence in under 25 US areas. Cohort allocation depended upon clinical history that participants reported. Study processing details: Estimated nucleated cell counts came from reference gene primer amplification. This table comes from immunoSEQ multiplex PCR, and its TCRdb copy is limited to in-frame clones, with some not included. Clone size and the V and J calls come from that table; the DNA yielded D and trimming. Of 250,000 to 300,000 clones in the sample, around 90% were seen once.

The chain links TRBV27 to TRBJ2-5; perhaps TRBD1 as D (6 bases). This clonotype was obtained from a woman aged 30 to 39 who had recovered from COVID-19. Sequencing was done on a sample of PBMCs or T cells enriched from blood (not recorded which). The CDR3 nucleotides read TGTGCCAGCAGTCAGGCGGCAGGGGAGGAGACCCAGTACTTC. Amino acids: CASSQAAGEETQYF.